This TCR beta chain came from a study of beta chain features in type 1 diabetes. Cells sorted by CD45RO/CCR7/CD25/CD127/CD95/CD27 comprised CD4+ naive, central memory, regulatory and stem cell-like memory cells. Expressed TCRB transcripts were sequenced because the entire RNA isolate underwent reverse transcription. Clones were read by immunoSEQ multiplex PCR, and TCRdb kept only the in-frame ones, dropping some. Of roughly 300,000 clones listed, approximately 15% are singletons. The CDR3 length is 15 residues. V was clipped by 4 bases and J by 4 bases; unmatched bases: 8. Germline V gene lookup returns CDR1 SGDLS and CDR2 YYNGEE.

The V gene is TRBV9, the J gene TRBJ2-1; 7 positions match TRBD1. Material: central memory CD4+ T cells from blood. The TCR comes from a man aged 25 to 45 in good health. The CDR3 reads CASSPTGTAYNEQFF. CDR3 DNA sequence: TGTGCCAGCAGCCCAACCGGGACAGCATACAATGAGCAGTTCTTC. The full variable domain, its missing parts supplied by reference TRBV9 and TRBJ2-1, is DSGVTQTPKHLITATGQRVTLRCSPRSGDLSVYWYQQSLDQGLQFLIQYYNGEERAKGNILERFSAQQFPDLHSELNLSSLELGDSALYFCASSPTGTAYNEQFFGPGTRLTVL.